These 27 T cell receptor beta chains came from one sample sequenced in a study of T-cell memory formation after mild COVID-19. Each CDR3 protein gets one entry after TCRdb re-called the 5' RACE reads with MiXCR. The sample has a few hundred thousand distinct CDR3 sequences, more than 20% seen once. The specimen sequenced was PBMCs or a T cell subset sorted from them (not recorded which). These receptors were obtained from an adult woman who had mild COVID-19 (a few samples of this study predate the infection). Cell type and time point are not known.

V and J are TRBV5-4 and TRBJ1-3; TRBD1 aligns across 10 bases. V lost 0 bases and J lost 2; bases outside the gene matches: 5. CDR1 is SGHNT, CDR2 YYREEE, per germline (reference sequence). The CDR3 has 17 amino acids. CDR3 bases: TGTGCCAGCAGCTTGGCCTCGGGACAGGGGACTGGAAACACCATATATTTT. Translating gives CASSLASGQGTGNTIYF.

This clonotype was seen only a few times. This chain uses TRBV7-9 with TRBJ2-3, with 12 bases aligning to TRBD2. The germline CDR1 and CDR2 sequences are SEHNR and FQNEAQ (reference sequence). After removal of 5 bases from V and 3 bases from J, the junction contained 6 bases not matched to a gene. The CDR3 has 16 amino acids. DNA of the CDR3: TGTGCCAGCAGCACGGGGCTAGCGGGAGGGACAGATACGCAGTATTTT. Protein: CASSTGLAGGTDTQYF.

This clonotype showed up just a few times. This chain links TRBV12-3 or TRBV12-4 with TRBJ2-2; D ambiguous. V was clipped by 6 bases and J by 6 bases, with 14 bases between them. CDR3 size: 14 residues. This chain's CDR3 is CASSHRVLSGELFF. The CDR3 nucleotides read TGTGCCAGCAGCCACCGGGTCTTATCCGGGGAGCTGTTTTTT.

This chain connects TRBV18 to TRBJ1-1; no reliable D call. The CDR3 extends over 15 amino acids. V lost 6 bases to trimming and J lost 1 base, with 15 bases between them. From germline, CDR1 is KGHSH and CDR2 LQKENI. The CDR3 loop reads CASSSRFEANTEAFF. The CDR3 DNA sequence: TGTGCCAGCTCTTCCCGATTCGAGGCGAACACTGAAGCTTTCTTT.

The chain carries TRBV4-1 and TRBJ2-7; D unclear. This CDR3 is built from 14 residues. Germline CDR1 reads MGHRA; CDR2 reads YSYEKL. V shed 1 base and J shed 0 bases, with 7 bases lying between them. CDR3 DNA: TGCGCCAGCAGCCAAGTTGCGGCCTCCTACGAGCAGTACTTC. Translation gives CASSQVAASYEQYF.

V and J are TRBV6-5 and TRBJ2-1; 7 nucleotides match TRBD2. V lost 0 bases to trimming and J lost 9 bases; unmatched junction nucleotides: 2. CDR1 and CDR2 (germline): MNHEY, SVGAGI. The CDR3 loop spans 13 amino acids. The DNA for the CDR3 is TGTGCCAGCAGTTACTCGTCGGGAGGTGAGCAGTTCTTC. Its protein product is CASSYSSGGEQFF.

The chain couples TRBV10-3 to TRBJ1-1; D is undetermined. Germline CDR1 reads ENHRY; CDR2 reads SYGVKD. The CDR3 runs to 11 residues. The V end was cut by 10 bases, the J end by 1 base, with 7 bases between. The CDR3 region has the DNA TGTGCCACCTGCGGGAACACTGAAGCTTTCTTT. Translated: CATCGNTEAFF.

The CDR3 here is CASTPGNNQPQHF. The DNA for the CDR3 is TGTGCCAGCACGCCAGGAAACAATCAGCCCCAGCATTTT. This chain joins TRBV12-3 or TRBV12-4 and TRBJ1-5; the D is unclear. The CDR3 covers 13 residues. V was pared by 7 bases and J by 3 bases, with 10 bases between.

The table lists this clonotype with a few counts. The chain couples TRBV5-1 to TRBJ2-3, with TRBD2 matching 14 bases. The germline V gene has CDR1 SGHRS and CDR2 YFSETQ. J was trimmed by 3 bases and V by 1 base; bases with no gene match: 4. The CDR3 has 17 amino acids. In DNA, the CDR3 is TGCGCCAGCAGCTTGATGACTAGCGGGGGGGCAACAGATACGCAGTATTTT. This sequence encodes CASSLMTSGGATDTQYF. Variable domain in full (rest from reference TRBV5-1 and TRBJ2-3): KAGVTQTPRYLIKTRGQQVTLSCSPISGHRSVSWYQQTPGQGLQFLFEYFSETQRNKGNFPGRFSGRQFSNSRSEMNVSTLELGDSALYLCASSLMTSGGATDTQYFGPGTRLTVL.

The rearrangement uses TRBV7-2 and TRBJ2-3; 7 nucleotides line up with TRBD2. J gave up 7 bases and V 4 bases, and 8 bases lay outside the gene matches. Per germline, CDR1 SGHTA and CDR2 FQGNSA. This CDR3 region has 14 residues. CDR3 DNA: TGTGCCAGCAGCTATCTAGCGGAGCCTAATACGCAGTATTTT. It encodes CASSYLAEPNTQYF.

V gene TRBV7-8 combines with J gene TRBJ1-1, with D possibly TRBD1 on 5 matching bases. Germline CDR1 and CDR2: SGHVS and FQNEAQ. Trimming removed 1 base at V and 6 bases at J, with 6 bases between. The CDR3 runs 12 residues. The CDR3 bases are TGTGCCAGCAGCTTAGGACAGCCTGAAGCTTTCTTT. Its translation is CASSLGQPEAFF.

This clonotype occurred a few times. The V call is TRBV12-3 or TRBV12-4, the J call TRBJ1-2, with TRBD1 matching over 9 bases. V lost 4 bases, J lost 4 bases, and 10 bases stayed unmatched. This CDR3 has 16 residues. CDR3 sequence reads: CASSSDTGQGSYGYTF. CDR3 DNA: TGTGCCAGCAGTTCGGACACGGGACAGGGTTCCTATGGCTACACCTTC.

The V gene is TRBV19, the J gene TRBJ1-6, with TRBD1 as a possible D gene (6 bases). The germline V gene encodes CDR1 LNHDA and CDR2 SQIVND (reference sequence). The germline V and J ends were trimmed by 2 bases and 10 bases, with 12 bases remaining between them. This CDR3 is built from 14 residues. The CDR3 reads CASSILQGQSPLHF. The CDR3 DNA is TGTGCCAGTAGTATACTACAGGGTCAGTCACCCCTCCACTTT.

This sequence joins TRBV2 and TRBJ1-1, with 8 nucleotides matching TRBD1. This CDR3 contains 13 residues. V lost 6 bases to trimming and J lost 4 bases; unmatched junction nucleotides: 4. The germline V gene encodes CDR1 SNHLY and CDR2 FYNNEI. CDR3 loop: CASRRTGGTEAFF. The CDR3 DNA reads TGTGCCAGCAGGAGAACAGGGGGCACTGAAGCTTTCTTT.

This chain connects TRBV12-3 or TRBV12-4 to TRBJ1-3; TRBD1 might be the D (5 bases). The ends were cut back, 6 bases at V and 0 bases at J, with 15 bases in the middle. The CDR3 is 16 amino acids. CDR3 bases: TGTGCCAGCAGCCCGGGACGCCTAAGCTCTGGAAACACCATATATTTT. Translation gives CASSPGRLSSGNTIYF.

The chain links TRBV18 to TRBJ1-1; tentatively, D is TRBD1 (6 bases). Trimming shortened V by 4 bases and J by 4 bases, and 16 bases separated the two germline ends. CDR1 KGHSH and CDR2 LQKENI come from the germline V gene. The CDR3 has 15 amino acids. The CDR3 here is CASSLNRAEGTEAFF. CDR3 DNA sequence: TGTGCCAGCTCACTCAACAGGGCTGAGGGCACTGAAGCTTTCTTT.

The chain carries TRBV14 and TRBJ2-6; D not certain. There are 17 residues in the CDR3. In germline, CDR1 is SGHDN, CDR2 FVKESK. With 1 base removed from V and 0 bases from J, the gap between germline ends came to 10 bases. CDR3 amino acids: CASSQGHSSSGANVLTF. CDR3 in DNA: TGTGCCAGCAGCCAAGGTCACAGTAGCTCTGGGGCCAACGTCCTGACTTTC.

CDR3 loop: CASSPGIAGNEQFF. DNA of the CDR3: TGTGCCAGCTCCCCGGGGATAGCGGGGAATGAGCAGTTCTTC. This chain uses TRBV18 with TRBJ2-1; TRBD2 aligns across 8 bases. The CDR3 runs 14 residues. After removal of 6 bases from V and 7 bases from J, the junction contained 8 bases not matched to a gene. Germline CDR1 reads KGHSH; CDR2 reads LQKENI.

This chain links TRBV30 with TRBJ1-5; no clear D gene. The CDR3 contains 12 residues. Germline-derived CDR1 and CDR2 are GTSNPN and SVGIG (reference sequence). V shed 4 bases and J shed 0 bases, with 4 bases lying between them. CDR3 loop: CAWTSSNQPQHF. CDR3 nucleotides: TGTGCCTGGACGTCTAGCAATCAGCCCCAGCATTTT.

The chain links TRBV7-3 to TRBJ1-2; possible D gene TRBD1, 6 bases. The CDR3 is made up of 15 amino acids. Germline V gene sequence: CDR1 SGHTA, CDR2 FQGTGA. Trimming stripped 5 bases from V and 3 bases from J, with 16 bases between. CDR3 amino acids: CASSPRQGRDYGYTF. The CDR3 DNA reads TGTGCCAGCAGCCCACGGCAGGGGAGGGACTATGGCTACACCTTC.

The V call is TRBV20-1, the J call TRBJ1-5, with D maybe TRBD1 (5 bases). V lost 1 base and J lost 2, with 21 bases in between. From germline, CDR1 is DFQATT and CDR2 SNEGSKA (reference sequence). The CDR3 is 18 amino acids. CDR3 sequence reads: CSARVSRGRSIGNQPQHF. The CDR3 DNA follows: TGCAGTGCTAGAGTGAGTAGGGGCCGTTCTATTGGCAATCAGCCCCAGCATTTT.

This chain uses TRBV2 with TRBJ1-5, with TRBD1 identical over 8 bases. The CDR3 contains 18 residues. CDR1 is SNHLY, CDR2 FYNNEI, per germline. The V gene end was trimmed by 6 bases and the J gene end by 2 bases; junction bases not matched to a gene: 15. The CDR3, as DNA: TGTGCCAGCAGCCTTGCCGGGACAGGAAGGGTCCGCAATCAGCCCCAGCATTTT. It specifies CASSLAGTGRVRNQPQHF.

The rearrangement links TRBV7-9 to TRBJ2-1; either TRBD1 or TRBD2 may fit D (5 bases each). This CDR3 is built from 15 residues. V lost 4 bases and J 8 bases, leaving 18 bases between the germline ends. Germline V gives CDR1 SEHNR, CDR2 FQNEAQ (reference sequence). The CDR3 DNA reads as TGTGCCAGCAGCTCCCCCTGGGGGTCCGGCGATGAGCAGTTCTTC. It yields the protein CASSSPWGSGDEQFF.

The chain links TRBV20-1 to TRBJ2-3; D remains ambiguous. The germline CDR1 and CDR2 sequences are DFQATT and SNEGSKA (reference sequence). The CDR3 spans 12 residues. Between the trimmed V and J ends, which lost 3 bases and 2 bases, there was a span of 6 bases. CDR3 residues: CSARPNTDTQYF. The CDR3 region has the DNA TGCAGTGCTAGGCCGAACACAGATACGCAGTATTTT.

The chain carries TRBV6-4 and TRBJ1-6, with a tentative D call TRBD1 (5 bases). CDR3 length equals 15 residues. The germline V gene encodes CDR1 MRHNA and CDR2 SNTAGT. V was pared by 2 bases and J by 4 bases, with 9 bases between. The CDR3: CASSDGSGYNSPLHF. CDR3 DNA: TGTGCCAGCAGTGACGGGTCAGGGTATAATTCACCCCTCCACTTT.

This sequence joins TRBV9 and TRBJ2-3, with D perhaps TRBD2 (5 bases). CDR1 and CDR2 from the germline V gene are SGDLS and YYNGEE. The CDR3 contains 15 residues. V lost 4 bases and J lost 0, with 12 bases in between. The CDR3: CASSTSVGSTDTQYF. The CDR3 DNA reads as TGTGCCAGCAGCACTAGTGTCGGAAGCACAGATACGCAGTATTTT.

This clonotype was detected a few times. The chain has TRBV12-3 or TRBV12-4 and TRBJ1-5; 7 nucleotides agree with TRBD1. The CDR3 extends over 14 amino acids. The ends lost 10 bases at V and 6 bases at J; junction bases unmatched: 12. In DNA form, the CDR3 reads TGTGCCACCCGGGGCGGGAAGGGGGCTCAGCCCCAGCATTTT. Protein product: CATRGGKGAQPQHF.